These 21 T cell receptor beta chains originate from one sample sequenced in a study of neurological immune-mediated disorders (dated by TCRdb to about 2019). The method was 5' RACE. This sample was sequenced with an Illumina HiSeq 2500. TCRdb reprocessing: public reads trimmed at Q25 with fastp, clones called with MiXCR, in-frame beta chains kept. CDR3 protein duplicates are merged, each entry listing the most common genes and DNA. The sample table shows over 35,000 distinct CDR3 sequences, and 3% to 4.5% are seen once. The ten largest clones represent more than 2% of the sample. Sample: PBMCs. The receptors come from a man aged 25-45 years with multiple sclerosis.

This clonotype has a count of ten or more. The chain combines TRBV7-2 with TRBJ2-3; a weak D match, TRBD2 (5 bases). Trimming took off 7 bases at V and 4 bases at J, with 15 bases between the two ends. This CDR3 is built from 14 residues. In germline, CDR1 is SGHTA, CDR2 FQGNSA. CDR3 in DNA: TGTGCCAGCAAAACCCGTCTAGCCCCAGATACGCAGTATTTT. Protein product: CASKTRLAPDTQYF.

This clonotype was recorded many times. This chain links TRBV7-6 with TRBJ2-7; TRBD1 might be the D (6 bases). Germline CDR1 and CDR2: SGHVS and FNYEAQ. V was trimmed by 5 bases and J by 2 bases, leaving 13 bases between them. This CDR3 has 14 residues. The CDR3 DNA is TGTGCCAGCAGCGGCCGGACAGCCCCCTACGAGCAGTACTTC. It is translated as CASSGRTAPYEQYF.

At least ten counts were recorded for this clonotype. The chain is built from TRBV11-1 and TRBJ1-1; perhaps TRBD1 as D (5 bases). The CDR3 is 15 amino acids. Germline V gene sequence: CDR1 SGHAT, CDR2 FQDESV (reference sequence). V was cut by 1 base and J by 0 bases, with 9 bases left in between. CDR3 in DNA: TGTGCCAGCAGCTTAGGCCGGGGGATGAACACTGAAGCTTTCTTT. Translation: CASSLGRGMNTEAFF.

This clonotype occurred many times. The V and J genes are TRBV27 and TRBJ1-2, with a weak D call TRBD1 (5 bases). CDR1 MNHEY and CDR2 SMNVEV come from the germline V gene (reference sequence). This CDR3 is built from 14 residues. V was shortened by 6 bases and J by 8 bases, with 19 bases between the two germline ends. The CDR3 DNA reads TGTGCCAGCAGCCCACGACAGCAGAAGGGCGGCTACACCTTC. Translation gives CASSPRQQKGGYTF.

Many counts were recorded for this clonotype. The CDR3 DNA reads TGTGCCAGCAGCCCAACTGGGGGCAGTCTTTACGAGCAGTACTTC. Protein: CASSPTGGSLYEQYF. V usage is TRBV9 and J usage is TRBJ2-7; weak D call: TRBD1 (6 bases). The V gene lost 4 bases and the J gene lost 4 bases, with 18 bases spanning the gap. Germline V gene lookup returns CDR1 SGDLS and CDR2 YYNGEE. The CDR3 length is 15 residues.

This clonotype was detected ten times or more. The chain employs TRBV9 and TRBJ1-2; D gene unclear. V shed 0 bases and J shed 1 base, with 22 bases lying between them. The CDR3 is made up of 19 amino acids. Germline V gene sequence: CDR1 SGDLS, CDR2 YYNGEE. The CDR3 DNA sequence: TGTGCCAGCAGCGTAGCTCAATCAGTAGGCGTCGGGAATAACTATGGCTACACCTTC. Translating gives CASSVAQSVGVGNNYGYTF.

The chain recombines TRBV7-6 with TRBJ1-1; D uncertain. The V end was cut by 5 bases, the J end by 0 bases, with 10 bases between. CDR3 length: 14 amino acids. CDR1 is SGHVS and CDR2 is FNYEAQ in the germline V gene. The CDR3 nucleotides read TGTGCCAGCAGCCTCGCTGGGGTGAACACTGAAGCTTTCTTT. It yields the protein CASSLAGVNTEAFF.

The sample holds many counts of this clonotype. V and J are TRBV3-1 and TRBJ2-4, with 7 bases aligning to TRBD2. Germline values: CDR1 LGHDT, CDR2 YNNKEL (reference sequence). The CDR3 is 18 amino acids. The V and J ends lost 0 bases and 3 bases, in that order; junction bases with no gene match: 11. The CDR3 is CASSQDRHQRGLKNIQYF. Here the CDR3 DNA reads TGTGCCAGCAGCCAAGATCGTCATCAGCGGGGCCTCAAAAACATTCAGTACTTC.

There are many counts of this clonotype. The V and J genes are TRBV20-1 and TRBJ2-3; possible D gene TRBD2, 6 bases. CDR3 length: 14 residues. In germline, CDR1 is DFQATT, CDR2 SNEGSKA (reference sequence). Between the trimmed V and J ends, which lost 3 bases and 2 bases, there was a span of 12 bases. CDR3 coding DNA: TGCAGTGCTAGTGGGGGGATTTTCACAGATACGCAGTATTTT. Its protein product is CSASGGIFTDTQYF.

In its sample, this clonotype was seen many times. The chain joins TRBV7-3 to TRBJ2-6; D is perhaps TRBD1 (6 bases). The CDR3 sequence is 16 residues long. The V and J ends lost 0 bases and 2 bases respectively, with 8 bases between them. The germline gives CDR1 SGHTA, CDR2 FQGTGA. The chain's CDR3 is CASSLTSGAGANVLTF. In DNA form, the CDR3 reads TGTGCCAGCAGCTTAACGTCAGGGGCTGGGGCCAACGTCCTGACTTTC.

This clonotype was observed many times. CDR3 sequence reads: CASSYFQQSNYGYTF. In DNA, the CDR3 is TGTGCCAGCAGTTACTTCCAGCAGAGTAACTATGGCTACACCTTC. The chain carries TRBV6-5 and TRBJ1-2, with D hard to call. Trimming removed 1 base from V and 1 base from J, with 10 bases in between. This CDR3 contains 15 residues. CDR1 MNHEY and CDR2 SVGAGI come from the germline V gene.

This clonotype was recorded many times. The rearrangement links TRBV5-1 to TRBJ2-2; 7 bases are a match to TRBD1. CDR1 and CDR2 from the germline V gene are SGHRS and YFSETQ. Trimming at V came to 6 bases and at J to 5 bases, leaving 10 bases not matched to a gene. The CDR3 runs 15 residues. CDR3 in DNA: TGCGCCAGCACCCTCCGACAGGGTGGGACCGGGGAGCTGTTTTTT. It specifies CASTLRQGGTGELFF.

This clonotype was seen repeatedly, ten times or more. The chain has TRBV5-1 and TRBJ1-1; D is unresolved. Germline CDR1 reads SGHRS; CDR2 reads YFSETQ. The CDR3 is made up of 15 amino acids. Trimming removed 2 bases at V and 0 bases at J, with 11 bases between. CDR3 in amino acids: CASSFGLSMNTEAFF. The CDR3 DNA reads TGCGCCAGCAGCTTCGGACTGAGCATGAACACTGAAGCTTTCTTT.

This chain connects TRBV16 to TRBJ1-5, with D uncertain. This CDR3 comprises 15 residues. Trimming stripped 1 base from V and 6 bases from J, with 13 bases between. Germline CDR1 reads KGHSY; CDR2 reads FQNENV. The CDR3 DNA reads TGTGCCAGCAGCCAATTTCTTCAGGCGACTCAGCCCCAGCATTTT. This codes for CASSQFLQATQPQHF.

This clonotype appeared many times. The chain has TRBV5-1 and TRBJ2-5, with D perhaps being TRBD1 or TRBD2 (6 bases each). This CDR3 contains 15 residues. V lost 2 bases and J lost 5, with 16 bases in between. Germline V gene sequence: CDR1 SGHRS, CDR2 YFSETQ. The CDR3 loop is CASSFRSRGLETQYF. DNA for the CDR3: TGCGCCAGCAGCTTTAGGTCCCGGGGGCTGGAGACCCAGTACTTC.

This clonotype was found many times. The chain combines TRBV20-1 with TRBJ1-2; D is uncertain. From germline, CDR1 is DFQATT and CDR2 SNEGSKA (reference sequence). CDR3 length: 12 residues. The CDR3 reads CRPPMRPYGYTF. The CDR3 nucleotides read TGCAGACCACCAATGCGGCCGTACGGCTACACCTTC.

This clonotype was recorded many times. The chain combines TRBV7-8 with TRBJ1-5; D is unclear. CDR1 is SGHVS, CDR2 FQNEAQ, per germline. Trimming took off 4 bases at V and 5 bases at J, with 15 bases between the two ends. The CDR3 length is 15 residues. The CDR3 reads CASSSRAGLHQPQHF. In DNA form, the CDR3 reads TGTGCCAGCAGCTCCCGAGCGGGGTTGCATCAGCCCCAGCATTTT.

This clonotype appeared many times. This chain uses TRBV12-3 or TRBV12-4 with TRBJ1-2; D is uncertain. The CDR3 consists of 16 residues. Trimming pared 1 base from V and 4 bases from J, leaving 16 bases between. The CDR3: CASSLDPRAESYGYTF. In DNA, the CDR3 is TGTGCCAGCAGTTTAGACCCAAGAGCCGAGAGCTATGGCTACACCTTC.

This clonotype was seen many times. This chain joins TRBV9 and TRBJ2-7, with 9 bases aligning to TRBD1. CDR1 is SGDLS, CDR2 YYNGEE, per germline. The CDR3 runs to 15 residues. V shed 3 bases, J shed 6 bases, and the junction held 10 bases outside the gene matches. The DNA for the CDR3 is TGTGCCAGCAGCGCCGCCGGGACAGGGTCGTCCGAGCAGTACTTC. It codes for CASSAAGTGSSEQYF.

This clonotype was seen ten or more times. The chain joins TRBV5-6 to TRBJ1-1; 8 bases map to TRBD1. Germline CDR1 reads SGHDT; CDR2 reads YYEEEE. This CDR3 has 13 amino acids. The J segment lost 5 bases and the V segment lost 5 bases, leaving 5 bases of the junction unmatched. CDR3 amino acids: CASRGTGWTEAFF. CDR3 nucleotide sequence: TGTGCCAGCAGGGGGACAGGTTGGACTGAAGCTTTCTTT.

This clonotype has ten or more counts. The CDR3 coding sequence is TGTGCCAGCAGTGCCGGGACAGGGCGAGAGCAGTACTTC. Its translation: CASSAGTGREQYF. The chain couples TRBV12-3 or TRBV12-4 to TRBJ2-7; 9 nucleotides align to TRBD1. V lost 5 bases and J lost 7; bases outside the gene matches: 6. This CDR3 comprises 13 residues.